Sequencing of this TCR beta chain was carried out in a study of cytomegalovirus exposure and HLA in healthy donors. General study points: By a later analysis, the bulk of CMV-associated TCR beta chains appeared HLA-restricted. The authors excluded some V segments, including TRBV6-2 and TRBV6-3, as indistinguishable.

PCR employed 60 Vbeta and 13 Jbeta primers. In the authors' methods: In a later analysis, of 79 million or so unique beta chains, about 12 million appeared in at least two donors. Measured with immunoSEQ multiplex PCR; TCRdb has only the in-frame clones, and not every one. V, J and clone size derive from that table, while D and trimming were established from the DNA sequence. This table holds about 170,000 clones, 80% to 90% found once. The J segment lost 7 bases and the V segment lost 0 bases, leaving 4 bases of the junction unmatched. CDR3 length: 16 amino acids. Per the germline V gene, CDR1 is ENHRY and CDR2 is SYGVKD. Points on this clone: Its antigen is as yet unknown.

Material: PBMCs. The rearrangement joins TRBV10-3 to TRBJ2-3; 13 positions agree with TRBD2. This TCR was sampled from a man younger than 35 in good health and CMV-seropositive. CDR3 residues: CAISESTSGGENTQYF. The CDR3 nucleotides read TGTGCCATCAGTGAGTCAACTAGCGGGGGGGAAAATACGCAGTATTTT.